The present T cell receptor (beta chain) was sequenced within a study of T cell repertoires in cytomegalovirus infection. Across the whole study: CMV infection plus the matching HLA type was flagged by public TCR beta signatures.

With respect to this clonotype: The antigen remains undetermined.

Using its own MiXCR run on the reads, TCRdb lists one record per CDR3 protein. The sample shows fewer than 550,000 distinct CDR3 sequences, roughly 29% of them seen only once. J was trimmed by 0 bases and V by 6 bases; bases with no gene match: 11. This CDR3 is 16 amino acids long. Per the germline V gene, CDR1 is DFQATT and CDR2 is SNEGSKA (reference sequence). General study results and limits: There were HLA-C-restricted CMV-specific TCR beta clonotypes dominating the ex vivo response.

The sequence came from a human donor in good health (CMV status not recorded). Some clones in this sample may be carry-over from other donors' samples. This sequence joins TRBV20-1 and TRBJ2-4; TRBD2 aligns across 7 bases. Input material: PBMCs. CDR3 protein: CSAPPSGTLAKNIQYF. In nucleotides, the CDR3 is TGCAGTGCGCCCCCCAGCGGGACCTTAGCCAAAAACATTCAGTACTTC.